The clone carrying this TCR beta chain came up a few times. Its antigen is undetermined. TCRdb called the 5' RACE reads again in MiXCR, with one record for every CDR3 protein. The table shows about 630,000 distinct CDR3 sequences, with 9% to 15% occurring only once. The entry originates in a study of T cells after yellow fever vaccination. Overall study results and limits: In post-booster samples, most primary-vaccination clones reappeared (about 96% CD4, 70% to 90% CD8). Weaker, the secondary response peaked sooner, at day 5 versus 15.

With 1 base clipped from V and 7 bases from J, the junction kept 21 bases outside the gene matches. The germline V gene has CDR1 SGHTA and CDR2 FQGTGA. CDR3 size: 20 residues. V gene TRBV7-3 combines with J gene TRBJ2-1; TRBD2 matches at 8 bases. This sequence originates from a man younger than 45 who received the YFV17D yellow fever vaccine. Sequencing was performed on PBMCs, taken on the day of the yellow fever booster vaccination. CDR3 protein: CASSLIGGTGGPISTNEQFF. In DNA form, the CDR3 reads TGTGCCAGCAGCTTAATAGGGGGAACGGGAGGGCCGATTTCTACGAATGAGCAGTTCTTC. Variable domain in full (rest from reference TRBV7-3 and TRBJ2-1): GAGVSQTPSNKVTEKGKYVELRCDPISGHTALYWYRQSLGQGPEFLIYFQGTGAADDSGLPNDRFFAVRPEGSVSTLKIQRTERGDSAVYLCASSLIGGTGGPISTNEQFFGPGTRLTVL.